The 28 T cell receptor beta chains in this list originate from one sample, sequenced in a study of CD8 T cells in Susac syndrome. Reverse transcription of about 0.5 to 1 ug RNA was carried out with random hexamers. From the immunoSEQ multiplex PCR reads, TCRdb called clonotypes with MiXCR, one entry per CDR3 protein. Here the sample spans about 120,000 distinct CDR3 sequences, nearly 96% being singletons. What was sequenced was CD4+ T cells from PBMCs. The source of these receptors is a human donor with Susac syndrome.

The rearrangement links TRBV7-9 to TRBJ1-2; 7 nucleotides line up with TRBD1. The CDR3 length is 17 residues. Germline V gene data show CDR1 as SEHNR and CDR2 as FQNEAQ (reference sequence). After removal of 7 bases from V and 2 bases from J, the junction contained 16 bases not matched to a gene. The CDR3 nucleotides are TGTGCCAGCAACTCGAGGTTGACAGGGCGAAAGAACTATGGCTACACCTTC. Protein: CASNSRLTGRKNYGYTF. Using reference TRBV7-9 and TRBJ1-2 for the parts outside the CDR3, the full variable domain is DTGVSQNPRHKITKRGQNVTFRCDPISEHNRLYWYRQTLGQGPEFLTYFQNEAQLEKSRLLSDRFSAERPKGSFSTLEIQRTEQGDSAMYLCASNSRLTGRKNYGYTFGSGTRLTVV.

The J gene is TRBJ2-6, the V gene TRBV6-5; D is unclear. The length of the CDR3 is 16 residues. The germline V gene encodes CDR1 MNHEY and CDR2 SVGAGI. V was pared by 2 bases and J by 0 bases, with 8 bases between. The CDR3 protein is CASSYVRNSGANVLTF. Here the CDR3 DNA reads TGTGCCAGCAGTTACGTTAGGAACTCTGGGGCCAACGTCCTGACTTTC.

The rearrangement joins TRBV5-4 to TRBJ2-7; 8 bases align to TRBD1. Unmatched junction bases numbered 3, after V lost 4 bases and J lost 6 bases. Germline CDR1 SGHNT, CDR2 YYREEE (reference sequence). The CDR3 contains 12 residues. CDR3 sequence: CASSETGAEQYF. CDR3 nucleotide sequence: TGTGCCAGCAGCGAGACAGGGGCCGAGCAGTACTTC. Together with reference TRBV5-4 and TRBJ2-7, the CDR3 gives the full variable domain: ETGVTQSPTHLIKTRGQQVTLRCSSQSGHNTVSWYQQALGQGPQFIFQYYREEENGRGNFPPRFSGLQFPNYSSELNVNALELDDSALYLCASSETGAEQYFGPGTRLTVT.

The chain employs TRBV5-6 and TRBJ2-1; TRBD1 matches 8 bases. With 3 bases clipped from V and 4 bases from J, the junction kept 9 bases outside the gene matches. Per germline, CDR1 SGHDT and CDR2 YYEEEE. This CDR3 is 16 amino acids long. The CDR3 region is CASSSIDRGGYNEQFF. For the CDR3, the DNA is TGTGCCAGCAGCTCGATAGACAGGGGTGGGTACAATGAGCAGTTCTTC.

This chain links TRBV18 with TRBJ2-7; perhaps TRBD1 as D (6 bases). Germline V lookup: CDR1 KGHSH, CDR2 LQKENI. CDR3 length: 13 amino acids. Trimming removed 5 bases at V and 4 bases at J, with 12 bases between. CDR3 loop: CASSEGQSYEQYF. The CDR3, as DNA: TGTGCCAGCTCAGAAGGACAGTCGTACGAGCAGTACTTC.

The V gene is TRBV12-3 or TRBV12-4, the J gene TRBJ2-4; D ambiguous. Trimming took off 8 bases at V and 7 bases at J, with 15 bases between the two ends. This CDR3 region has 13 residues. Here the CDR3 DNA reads TGTGCCAGCCGCAAGTCTGGTGGGAACATTCAGTACTTC. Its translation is CASRKSGGNIQYF.

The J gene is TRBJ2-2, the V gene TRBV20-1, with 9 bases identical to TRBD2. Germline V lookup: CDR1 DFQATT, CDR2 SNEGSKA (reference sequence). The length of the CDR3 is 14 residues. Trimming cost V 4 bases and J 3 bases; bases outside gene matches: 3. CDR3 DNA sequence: TGCAGTGCTAACCTAGCGGGATACACCGGGGAGCTGTTTTTT. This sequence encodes CSANLAGYTGELFF.

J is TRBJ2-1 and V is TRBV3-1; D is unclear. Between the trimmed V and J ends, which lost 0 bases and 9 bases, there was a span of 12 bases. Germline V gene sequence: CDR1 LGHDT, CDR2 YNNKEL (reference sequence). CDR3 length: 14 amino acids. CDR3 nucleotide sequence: TGTGCCAGCAGCCAAGATGCAGTTCTAGGTGAGCAGTTCTTC. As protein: CASSQDAVLGEQFF.

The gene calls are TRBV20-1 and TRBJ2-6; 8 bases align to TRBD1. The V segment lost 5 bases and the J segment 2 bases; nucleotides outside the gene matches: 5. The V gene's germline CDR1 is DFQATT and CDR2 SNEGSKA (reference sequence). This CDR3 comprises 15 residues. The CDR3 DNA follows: TGCAGTGCTGGAAAACAGGGGGCTGGGGCCAACGTCCTGACTTTC. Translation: CSAGKQGAGANVLTF.

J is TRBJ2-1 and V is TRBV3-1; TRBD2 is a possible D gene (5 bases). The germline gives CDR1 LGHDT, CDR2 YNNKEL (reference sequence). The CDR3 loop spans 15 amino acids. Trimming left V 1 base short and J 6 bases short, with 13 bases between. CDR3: CASSQGSAYLNEQFF. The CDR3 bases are TGTGCCAGCAGCCAAGGTAGCGCCTACCTCAATGAGCAGTTCTTC.

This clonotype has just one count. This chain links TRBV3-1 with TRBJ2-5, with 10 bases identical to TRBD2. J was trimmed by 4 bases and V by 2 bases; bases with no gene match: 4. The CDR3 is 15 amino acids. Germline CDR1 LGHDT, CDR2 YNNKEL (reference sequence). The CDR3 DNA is TGTGCCAGCAGCCAACTAGCGGGAGTCCCAGAGACCCAGTACTTC. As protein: CASSQLAGVPETQYF.

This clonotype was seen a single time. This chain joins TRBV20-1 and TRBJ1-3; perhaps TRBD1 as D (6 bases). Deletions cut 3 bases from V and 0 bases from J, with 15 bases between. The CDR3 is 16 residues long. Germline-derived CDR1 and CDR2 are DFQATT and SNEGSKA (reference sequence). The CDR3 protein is CSASKPGHHSGNTIYF. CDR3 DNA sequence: TGCAGTGCTAGTAAACCGGGACACCACTCTGGAAACACCATATATTTT.

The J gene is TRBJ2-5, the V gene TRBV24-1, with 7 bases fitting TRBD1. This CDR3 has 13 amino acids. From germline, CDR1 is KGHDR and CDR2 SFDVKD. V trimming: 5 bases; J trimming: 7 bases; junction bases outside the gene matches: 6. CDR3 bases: TGTGCCACCAGTGCCTGGACAGGCGGGACCCAGTACTTC. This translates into CATSAWTGGTQYF.

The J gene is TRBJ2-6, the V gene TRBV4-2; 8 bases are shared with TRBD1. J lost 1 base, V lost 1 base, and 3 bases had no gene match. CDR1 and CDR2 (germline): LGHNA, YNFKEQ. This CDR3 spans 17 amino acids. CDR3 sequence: CASSQGTGRSGANVLTF. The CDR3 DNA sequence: TGTGCCAGCAGCCAAGGGACAGGGAGATCTGGGGCCAACGTCCTGACTTTC.

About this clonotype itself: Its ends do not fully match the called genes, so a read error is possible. The CDR3 protein is CASSLVGQSSYEQYF. Written as DNA, the CDR3 is TGTGCCAGCAGCTTAGTGGGACAGAGCTCCTACGAGCAGTACTTC. The chain couples TRBV5-1 to TRBJ2-7; 7 bases are a match to TRBD1. This CDR3 is built from 15 residues. Germline CDR1 and CDR2: SGHRS and YFSETQ.

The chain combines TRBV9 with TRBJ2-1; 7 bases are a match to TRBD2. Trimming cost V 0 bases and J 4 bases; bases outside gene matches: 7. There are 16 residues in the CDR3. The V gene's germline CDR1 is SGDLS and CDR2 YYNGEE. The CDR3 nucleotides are TGTGCCAGCAGCGTAGATAGGAGGGAGGGTTACAATGAGCAGTTCTTC. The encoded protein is CASSVDRREGYNEQFF.

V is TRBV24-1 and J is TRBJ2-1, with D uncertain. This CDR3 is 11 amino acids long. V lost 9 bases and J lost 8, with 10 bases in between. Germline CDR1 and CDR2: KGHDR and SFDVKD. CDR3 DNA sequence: TGTGCCACCCGGTTGAGGTATGAGCAGTTCTTC. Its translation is CATRLRYEQFF.

CDR3 in DNA: TGTGCCAGCATATCATCCACAGGGCTTAATCAGCCCCAGCATTTT. Protein product: CASISSTGLNQPQHF. The chain combines TRBV12-3 or TRBV12-4 with TRBJ1-5, with TRBD1 as a possible D gene (6 bases). The CDR3 has 15 amino acids. V dropped 7 bases and J dropped 4 bases, with 17 bases sitting between them.

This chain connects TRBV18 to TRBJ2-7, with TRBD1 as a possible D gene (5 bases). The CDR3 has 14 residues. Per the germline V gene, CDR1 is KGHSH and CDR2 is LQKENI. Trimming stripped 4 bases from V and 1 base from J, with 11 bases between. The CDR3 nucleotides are TGTGCCAGCTCACTTCAACAGGAGTCCTACGAGCAGTACTTC. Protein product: CASSLQQESYEQYF.

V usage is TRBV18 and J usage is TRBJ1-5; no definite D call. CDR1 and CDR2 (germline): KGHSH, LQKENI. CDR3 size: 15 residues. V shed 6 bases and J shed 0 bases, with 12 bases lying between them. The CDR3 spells CASSPSGFSNQPQHF. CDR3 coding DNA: TGTGCCAGCTCCCCCTCCGGGTTTAGCAATCAGCCCCAGCATTTT. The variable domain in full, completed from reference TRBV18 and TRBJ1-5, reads NAGVMQNPRHLVRRRGQEARLRCSPMKGHSHVYWYRQLPEEGLKFMVYLQKENIIDESGMPKERFSAEFPKEGPSILRIQQVVRGDSAAYFCASSPSGFSNQPQHFGDGTRLSIL.

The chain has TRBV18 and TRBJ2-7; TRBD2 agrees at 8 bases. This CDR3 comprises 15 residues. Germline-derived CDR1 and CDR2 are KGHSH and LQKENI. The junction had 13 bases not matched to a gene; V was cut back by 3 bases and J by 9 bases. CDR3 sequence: CASSPPGGAAGGQYF. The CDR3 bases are TGTGCCAGCTCACCCCCGGGAGGGGCGGCCGGCGGGCAGTACTTC.

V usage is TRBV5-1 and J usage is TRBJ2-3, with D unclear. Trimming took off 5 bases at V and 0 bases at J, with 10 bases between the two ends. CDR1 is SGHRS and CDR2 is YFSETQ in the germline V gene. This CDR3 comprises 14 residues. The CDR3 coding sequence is TGCGCCAGCAGGGAAGGTCCTAGCACAGATACGCAGTATTTT. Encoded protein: CASREGPSTDTQYF.

The CDR3 loop reads CASSSQGFPNEQFF. CDR3 sequence (DNA): TGTGCCAGTAGCTCCCAGGGTTTTCCCAATGAGCAGTTCTTC. The chain carries TRBV19 and TRBJ2-1; the D gene is possibly TRBD1 (5 bases). Germline-derived CDR1 and CDR2 are LNHDA and SQIVND (reference sequence). V lost 6 bases and J 6 bases, leaving 15 bases between the germline ends. The CDR3 has 14 amino acids. The variable domain in full, completed from reference TRBV19 and TRBJ2-1, reads DGGITQSPKYLFRKEGQNVTLSCEQNLNHDAMYWYRQDPGQGLRLIYYSQIVNDFQKGDIAEGYSVSREKKESFPLTVTSAQKNPTAFYLCASSSQGFPNEQFFGPGTRLTVL.

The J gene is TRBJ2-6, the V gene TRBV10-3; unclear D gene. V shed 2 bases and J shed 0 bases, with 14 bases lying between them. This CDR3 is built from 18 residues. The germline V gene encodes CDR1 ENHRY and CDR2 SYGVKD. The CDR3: CAISEAGRVVSGANVLTF. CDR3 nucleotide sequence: TGTGCCATCAGTGAGGCTGGCAGAGTAGTCTCTGGGGCCAACGTCCTGACTTTC.

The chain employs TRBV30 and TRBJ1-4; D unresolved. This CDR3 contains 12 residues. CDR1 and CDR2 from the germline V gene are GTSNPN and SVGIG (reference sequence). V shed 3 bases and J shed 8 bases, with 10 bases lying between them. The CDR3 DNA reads TGTGCCTGGAGGTCCAGACGCGAAAAACTGTTTTTT. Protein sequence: CAWRSRREKLFF.

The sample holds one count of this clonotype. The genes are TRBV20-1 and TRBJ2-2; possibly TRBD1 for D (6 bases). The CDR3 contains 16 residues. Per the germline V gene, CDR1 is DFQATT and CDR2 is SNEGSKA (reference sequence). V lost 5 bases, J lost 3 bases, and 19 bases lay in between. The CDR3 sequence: CSAGGRQEIYTGELFF. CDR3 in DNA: TGCAGTGCTGGGGGCCGACAGGAGATCTACACCGGGGAGCTGTTTTTT.

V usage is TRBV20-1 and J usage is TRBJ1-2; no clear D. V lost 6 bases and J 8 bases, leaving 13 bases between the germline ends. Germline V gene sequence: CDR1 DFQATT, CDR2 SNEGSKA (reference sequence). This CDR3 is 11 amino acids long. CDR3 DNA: TGCAGTGCGACGGGCTCAAAGGGCTACACCTTC. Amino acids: CSATGSKGYTF.

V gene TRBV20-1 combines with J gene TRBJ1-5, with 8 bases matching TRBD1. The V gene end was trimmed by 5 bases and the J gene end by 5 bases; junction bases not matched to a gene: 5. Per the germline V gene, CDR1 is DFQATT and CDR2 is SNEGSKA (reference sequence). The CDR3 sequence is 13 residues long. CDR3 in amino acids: CSADPGQDQPQHF. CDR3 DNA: TGCAGTGCTGACCCGGGACAGGATCAGCCCCAGCATTTT.